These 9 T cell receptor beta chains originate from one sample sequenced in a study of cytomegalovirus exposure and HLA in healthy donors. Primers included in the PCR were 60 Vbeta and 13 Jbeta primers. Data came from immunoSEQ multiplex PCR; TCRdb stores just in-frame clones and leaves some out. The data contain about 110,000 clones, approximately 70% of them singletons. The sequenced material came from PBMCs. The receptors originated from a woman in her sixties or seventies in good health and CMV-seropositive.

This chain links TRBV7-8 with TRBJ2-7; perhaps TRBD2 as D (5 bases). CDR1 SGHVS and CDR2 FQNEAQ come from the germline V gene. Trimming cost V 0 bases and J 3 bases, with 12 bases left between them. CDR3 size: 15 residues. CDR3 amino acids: CASSLAFGEGYEQYF. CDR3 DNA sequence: TGTGCCAGCAGCTTAGCTTTCGGCGAGGGCTACGAGCAGTACTTC. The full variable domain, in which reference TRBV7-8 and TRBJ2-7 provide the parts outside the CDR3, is GAGVSQSPRYKVAKRGQDVALRCDPISGHVSLFWYQQALGQGPEFLTYFQNEAQLDKSGLPSDRFFAERPEGSVSTLKIQRTQQEDSAVYLCASSLAFGEGYEQYFGPGTRLTVT.

The CDR3 DNA sequence: TGTGCCAGCAGTACCCGGACAGGGACGAACACTGAAGCTTTCTTT. Translating it yields CASSTRTGTNTEAFF. The V call is TRBV27, the J call TRBJ1-1, with 8 nucleotides matching TRBD1. The CDR3 extends over 15 amino acids. In germline, CDR1 is MNHEY, CDR2 SMNVEV (reference sequence). V trimming: 5 bases; J trimming: 1 base; junction bases outside the gene matches: 6.

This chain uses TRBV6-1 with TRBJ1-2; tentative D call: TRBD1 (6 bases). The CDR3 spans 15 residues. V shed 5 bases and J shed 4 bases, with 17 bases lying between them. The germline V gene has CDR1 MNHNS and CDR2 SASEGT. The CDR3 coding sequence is TGTGCCAGCAGTTTGTGGGGGCAGGGGACCTATGGCTACACCTTC. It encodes CASSLWGQGTYGYTF.

The CDR3 DNA reads TGCGCCAGCAGCCTTCAACAGGGGGTAGAGGAAAAACTGTTTTTT. The encoded protein is CASSLQQGVEEKLFF. This rearrangement joins TRBV4-3 to TRBJ1-4; TRBD1 matches at 8 bases. The CDR3 loop spans 15 amino acids. Germline values: CDR1 LGHNA, CDR2 YSLEER. Germline trimming cut 4 bases from V and 8 bases from J; bases unmatched to any gene: 9.

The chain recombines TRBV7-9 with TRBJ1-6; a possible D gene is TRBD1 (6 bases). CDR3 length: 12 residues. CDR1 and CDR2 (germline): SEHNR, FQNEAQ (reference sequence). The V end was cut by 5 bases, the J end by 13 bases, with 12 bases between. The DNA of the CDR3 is TGTGCCAGCAGCGCGGACAGTTCGCCCCTCCACTTT. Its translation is CASSADSSPLHF.

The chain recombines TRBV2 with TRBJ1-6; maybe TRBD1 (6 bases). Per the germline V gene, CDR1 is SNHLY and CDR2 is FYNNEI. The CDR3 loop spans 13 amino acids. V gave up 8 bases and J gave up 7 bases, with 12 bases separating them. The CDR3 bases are TGTGCCAGCGGGACATCCATGAATTCACCCCTCCACTTT. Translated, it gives CASGTSMNSPLHF.

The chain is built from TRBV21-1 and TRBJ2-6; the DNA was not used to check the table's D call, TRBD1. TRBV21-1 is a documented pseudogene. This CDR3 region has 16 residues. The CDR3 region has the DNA TGTGCCAGCAATGCAGGGCGCGTTTCTGGGGCCAACGTCCTGACTTTC. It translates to CASNAGRVSGANVLTF.

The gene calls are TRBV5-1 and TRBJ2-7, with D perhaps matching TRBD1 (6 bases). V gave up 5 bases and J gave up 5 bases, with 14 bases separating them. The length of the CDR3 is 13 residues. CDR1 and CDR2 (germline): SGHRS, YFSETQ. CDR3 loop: CASSQSQGNEQYF. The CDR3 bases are TGCGCCAGCAGTCAGTCTCAGGGGAACGAGCAGTACTTC.

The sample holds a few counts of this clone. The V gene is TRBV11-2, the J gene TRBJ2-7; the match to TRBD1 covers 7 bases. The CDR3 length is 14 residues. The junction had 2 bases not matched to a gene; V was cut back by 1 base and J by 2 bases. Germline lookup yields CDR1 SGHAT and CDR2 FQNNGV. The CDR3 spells CASSLAQGTYEQYF. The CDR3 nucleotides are TGTGCCAGCAGCTTAGCACAGGGGACCTACGAGCAGTACTTC.